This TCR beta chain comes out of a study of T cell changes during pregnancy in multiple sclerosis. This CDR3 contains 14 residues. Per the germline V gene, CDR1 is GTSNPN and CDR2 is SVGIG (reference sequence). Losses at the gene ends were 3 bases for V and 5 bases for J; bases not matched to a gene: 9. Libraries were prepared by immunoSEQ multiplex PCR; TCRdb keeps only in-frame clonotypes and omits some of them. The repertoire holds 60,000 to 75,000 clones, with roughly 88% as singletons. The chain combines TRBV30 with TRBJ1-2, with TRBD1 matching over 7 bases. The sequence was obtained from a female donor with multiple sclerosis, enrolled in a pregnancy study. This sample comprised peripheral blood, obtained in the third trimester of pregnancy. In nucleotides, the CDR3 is TGTGCCTGGAGGAGGAGACAGGGTAATTATGGCTACACCTTC. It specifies CAWRRRQGNYGYTF. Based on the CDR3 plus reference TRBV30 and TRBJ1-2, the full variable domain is SQTIHQWPATLVQPVGSPLSLECTVEGTSNPNLYWYRQAAGRGLQLLFYSVGIGQISSEVPQNLSASRPQDRQFILSSKKLLLSDSGFYLCAWRRRQGNYGYTFGSGTRLTVV.